Shown below are 14 T cell receptor beta chains from a single sample sequenced in a study of CD8 T cells in Susac syndrome. The RNA input was about 0.5 to 1 ug, and it was reverse transcribed with random hexamers. TCRdb ran MiXCR on the immunoSEQ multiplex PCR reads and lists one entry per CDR3 protein. The table records roughly 80,000 distinct CDR3 sequences, roughly 94% of them present only once. Specimen: CD8+ T cells from PBMCs. The source is a human donor with Susac syndrome.

The rearrangement uses TRBV19 and TRBJ2-1, with D perhaps TRBD1 or TRBD2 (6 bases each). CDR1 is LNHDA, CDR2 SQIVND, per germline (reference sequence). The length of the CDR3 is 14 residues. V lost 10 bases and J lost 7, with 20 bases in between. The CDR3 protein is CATLLGGAGNEQFF. CDR3 DNA: TGTGCCACCCTGCTGGGGGGCGCGGGAAATGAGCAGTTCTTC.

V usage is TRBV7-9 and J usage is TRBJ2-5; 7 nucleotides agree with TRBD2. The CDR3 runs to 16 residues. The V gene end was trimmed by 5 bases and the J gene end by 0 bases; junction bases not matched to a gene: 9. Germline values: CDR1 SEHNR, CDR2 FQNEAQ (reference sequence). CDR3 residues: CASSDSTGGYQETQYF. The CDR3 DNA sequence: TGTGCCAGCAGCGATTCCACCGGGGGGTACCAAGAGACCCAGTACTTC.

In DNA form, the CDR3 reads TGTGCCAGCAGCTCGGGACTAGGGGGCGATGAGCAGTTCTTC. Translating gives CASSSGLGGDEQFF. This chain links TRBV5-6 with TRBJ2-1, with D possibly TRBD2 on 8 matching bases. Per germline, CDR1 SGHDT and CDR2 YYEEEE. V shed 3 bases and J shed 8 bases, with 15 bases lying between them. The CDR3 sequence is 14 residues long. The complete variable domain, with remaining parts taken from reference TRBV5-6 and TRBJ2-1, reads DAGVTQSPTHLIKTRGQQVTLRCSPKSGHDTVSWYQQALGQGPQFIFQYYEEEERQRGNFPDRFSGHQFPNYSSELNVNALLLGDSALYLCASSSGLGGDEQFFGPGTRLTVL.

The CDR3 DNA is TGCAGTGCTAGAGGTCTCTTGGGACAGGGGGCCTACGAGCAGTACTTC. Translation gives CSARGLLGQGAYEQYF. V and J are TRBV20-1 and TRBJ2-7; TRBD1 agrees at 11 bases. The CDR3 spans 16 residues. Per germline, CDR1 DFQATT and CDR2 SNEGSKA (reference sequence). The V segment lost 1 base and the J segment 2 bases; nucleotides outside the gene matches: 7.

The chain has TRBV27 and TRBJ2-3; possible D gene TRBD1, 6 bases. Germline V gene lookup returns CDR1 MNHEY and CDR2 SMNVEV (reference sequence). The V gene lost 0 bases and the J gene lost 7 bases, with 11 bases spanning the gap. The CDR3 covers 14 residues. CDR3 region: CASSLSPGHHTQYF. DNA of the CDR3: TGTGCCAGCAGTTTATCCCCGGGACATCATACGCAGTATTTT.

The chain links TRBV5-1 to TRBJ2-7; unclear D gene. The CDR3 spans 13 residues. Germline CDR1 and CDR2: SGHRS and YFSETQ. Trimming stripped 0 bases from V and 0 bases from J, with 4 bases between. The CDR3 bases are TGCGCCAGCAGCTTGGTGAGCTCCTACGAGCAGTACTTC. This translates into CASSLVSSYEQYF.

As DNA, the CDR3 is TGTGCCAGCAGAGCTAAAGGAGCCTACGAGCAGTACTTC. Translating it yields CASRAKGAYEQYF. The chain uses TRBV6-1 and TRBJ2-7; D is unclear. CDR1 MNHNS and CDR2 SASEGT come from the germline V gene. Trimming stripped 6 bases from V and 2 bases from J, with 11 bases between. CDR3 length: 13 amino acids.

V and J are TRBV20-1 and TRBJ2-5, with 8 nucleotides matching TRBD2. This CDR3 comprises 14 residues. The junction had 6 bases not matched to a gene; V was cut back by 3 bases and J by 3 bases. Germline V gives CDR1 DFQATT, CDR2 SNEGSKA (reference sequence). The CDR3 sequence: CSASIRGLEETQYF. In DNA, the CDR3 is TGCAGTGCTAGTATAAGGGGACTAGAAGAGACCCAGTACTTC.

The V and J genes are TRBV27 and TRBJ2-5; 11 positions agree with TRBD2. Germline lookup yields CDR1 MNHEY and CDR2 SMNVEV (reference sequence). The CDR3 extends over 18 amino acids. Trimming cost V 5 bases and J 2 bases; bases outside gene matches: 13. The CDR3 sequence: CASSPTTLAGERQETQYF. The CDR3 region has the DNA TGTGCCAGCAGTCCCACCACACTAGCGGGGGAACGACAAGAGACCCAGTACTTC.

The chain has TRBV29-1 and TRBJ1-2, with D unclear. The CDR3 has 8 amino acids. V was pared by 5 bases and J by 7 bases, with 2 bases between. Germline assignment: CDR1 SQVTM and CDR2 ANQGSEA. The CDR3 DNA reads as TGCAGCGTTTCTGGCTACACCTTC. Translation: CSVSGYTF.

The CDR3 DNA sequence: TGTGCCAGCAGCTCCAAGGGGGGTAATCAGCCCCAGCATTTT. Translated, it gives CASSSKGGNQPQHF. J is TRBJ1-5 and V is TRBV7-9, with D perhaps TRBD1 (6 bases). The CDR3 has 14 residues. Trimming took off 4 bases at V and 4 bases at J, with 11 bases between the two ends. The germline V gene encodes CDR1 SEHNR and CDR2 FQNEAQ (reference sequence).

The chain carries TRBV29-1 and TRBJ2-1, with D hard to call. Trimming pared 6 bases from V and 5 bases from J, leaving 5 bases between. The CDR3 runs 10 residues. The germline V gene encodes CDR1 SQVTM and CDR2 ANQGSEA. The CDR3 protein is CSVQNNEQFF. In DNA, the CDR3 is TGCAGCGTGCAGAACAATGAGCAGTTCTTC.

This chain connects TRBV3-1 to TRBJ1-2, with D possibly TRBD1 on 5 matching bases. The ends were cut back, 4 bases at V and 4 bases at J, with 16 bases in the middle. Germline V gives CDR1 LGHDT, CDR2 YNNKEL (reference sequence). The CDR3 totals 15 residues. In DNA, the CDR3 is TGTGCCAGCAGCCCCCGGGACTCAACCTCCTATGGCTACACCTTC. This translates into CASSPRDSTSYGYTF.

This clonotype was detected only once. V gene TRBV7-9 combines with J gene TRBJ2-7, with D perhaps TRBD1 (5 bases). The CDR3 is 16 residues long. The V and J ends lost 1 base and 2 bases respectively, with 15 bases between them. The germline CDR1 and CDR2 sequences are SEHNR and FQNEAQ (reference sequence). Written as DNA, the CDR3 is TGTGCCAGCAGCTTAGGTACAGGAAAGAGAGCCTACGAGCAGTACTTC. Its protein is CASSLGTGKRAYEQYF.